This T cell receptor (beta chain) was profiled in a study of sequential checkpoint blockade in melanoma (dated by TCRdb to about 2019). A note on the overall study: In a 1:1 randomization, patients received either first-line nivolumab then ipilimumab (arm A) or ipilimumab then nivolumab (arm B). Maintenance nivolumab was given following each of the two trial sequences.

This specimen's treatment or condition label, per the study, means: randomized to nivolumab then ipilimumab (arm A) or the reverse (arm B). Prior DNA-damaging chemotherapy had not been received by any trial patient. A FACS Aria II flow cytometer was used to sort live CD3+CD8+ cells that were negative for CD19 and CD56 from thawed PBMCs. The samples were obtained from melanoma patients enrolled in CheckMate 064, an open-label, randomized phase II trial testing sequential checkpoint blockade. Peripheral blood mononuclear cells were collected by leukapheresis, purified with Ficoll-Paque, and frozen in human serum with around 10% DMSO. Immediately after sorting, the purity of the sorted blood CD3+CD8+ cells was confirmed to be >95%, and DNA was then extracted. The immunoSEQ Assay was used to immunosequence TCRbeta CDR3 regions from genomic DNA. Before high-throughput sequencing, the genomic DNA was amplified using bias-controlled multiplex PCR. The original methods were these. To quantify the absolute abundance of each unique TCRbeta CDR3 region, the sequences were collapsed and filtered. Clonality was defined as 1 minus Pielou's evenness and was calculated using productive rearrangements only. Clones with significantly greater frequencies in on-treatment versus baseline samples were identified using a previously published method. This is the immuneACCESS table as TCRdb keeps it, with only in-frame sequences that have V and J called. A part of the clones is gone; compared with another copy, unresolved V genes explain less than half, and the rest is unexplained. Clone size and V and J calls were adopted from that table, with D and trimming inferred from the DNA. The sample has tens of thousands of clones on record, roughly nine tenths of them singletons. The ten largest clones take up roughly 15% of the sample.

Summary of the overall study and its limitations: Validation of the response-prediction model combining TCR metrics and mutation burden is needed in larger, independent patient cohorts.

Of note for this clone: Its antigen is currently not known. There are no base qualities to consult, and no much larger clone falls within one base.

The CDR3 contains 16 residues, cysteine and phenylalanine counted. The kept DNA is CDR3 alone, 48 bases in frame from the first base. The germline V gene specifies MDHEN as CDR1 and SYDVKM as CDR2. At the junction V is shortened by 5 bases and J by 5 bases; bases outside the gene matches: 13. The chain is assembled from TRBV28 and TRBJ2-3; 7 junctional bases match TRBD2. The receptor was derived from a human donor with melanoma. Material: CD8+ T cells sorted from blood (inferred from file names), obtained from a patient given nivolumab and ipilimumab in sequence. The sequenced DNA: TGTGCCAGCAGTCCCCTCAGGCCCTCTAGCGGAGATACGCAGTATTTT. Translated, this is CASSPLRPSSGDTQYF.